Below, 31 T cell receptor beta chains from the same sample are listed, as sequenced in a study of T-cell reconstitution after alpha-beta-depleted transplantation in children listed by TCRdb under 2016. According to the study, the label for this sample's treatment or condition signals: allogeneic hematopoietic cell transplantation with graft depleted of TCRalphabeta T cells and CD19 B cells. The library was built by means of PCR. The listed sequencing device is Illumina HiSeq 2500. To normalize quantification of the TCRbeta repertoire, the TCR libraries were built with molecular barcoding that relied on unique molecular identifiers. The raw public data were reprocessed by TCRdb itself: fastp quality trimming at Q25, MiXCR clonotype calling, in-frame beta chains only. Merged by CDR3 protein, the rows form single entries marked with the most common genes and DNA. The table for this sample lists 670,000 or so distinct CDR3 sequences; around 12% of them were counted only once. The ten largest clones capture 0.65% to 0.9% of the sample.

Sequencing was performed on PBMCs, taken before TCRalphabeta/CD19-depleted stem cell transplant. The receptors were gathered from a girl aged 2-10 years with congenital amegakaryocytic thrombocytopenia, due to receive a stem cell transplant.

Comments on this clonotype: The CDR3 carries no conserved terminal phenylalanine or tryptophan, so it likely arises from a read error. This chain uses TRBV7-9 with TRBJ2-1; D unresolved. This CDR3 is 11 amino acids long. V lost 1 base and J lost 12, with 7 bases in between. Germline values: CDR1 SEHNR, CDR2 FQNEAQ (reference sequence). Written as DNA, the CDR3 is TGTGCCAGCAGCTTAGAGGGCAGGCAGTTCTCC. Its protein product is CASSLEGRQFS.

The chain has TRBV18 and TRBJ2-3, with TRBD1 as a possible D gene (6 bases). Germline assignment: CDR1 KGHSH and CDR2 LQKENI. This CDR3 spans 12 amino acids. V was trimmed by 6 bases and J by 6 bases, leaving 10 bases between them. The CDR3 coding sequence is TGTGCCAGCTCGTCCGGACAGGATACGCAGTATTTT. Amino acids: CASSSGQDTQYF.

DNA for the CDR3: TGTGCCAGCAGCGGAAAGGGACTAGTCGCAGATACGCAGTATTTT. Its protein is CASSGKGLVADTQYF. This rearrangement joins TRBV9 to TRBJ2-3; the match to TRBD2 covers 8 bases. Germline CDR1 reads SGDLS; CDR2 reads YYNGEE. This CDR3 is built from 15 residues. The V gene end was trimmed by 3 bases and the J gene end by 4 bases; junction bases not matched to a gene: 7.

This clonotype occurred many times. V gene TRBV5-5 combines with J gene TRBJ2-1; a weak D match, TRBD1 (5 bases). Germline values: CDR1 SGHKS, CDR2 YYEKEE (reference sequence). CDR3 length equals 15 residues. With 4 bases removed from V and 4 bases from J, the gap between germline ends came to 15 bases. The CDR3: CASSQGYRLYNEQFF. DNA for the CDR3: TGTGCCAGCAGCCAGGGTTACCGGCTATACAATGAGCAGTTCTTC. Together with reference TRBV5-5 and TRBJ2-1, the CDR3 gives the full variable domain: DAGVTQSPTHLIKTRGQQVTLRCSPISGHKSVSWYQQVLGQGPQFIFQYYEKEERGRGNFPDRFSARQFPNYSSELNVNALLLGDSALYLCASSQGYRLYNEQFFGPGTRLTVL.

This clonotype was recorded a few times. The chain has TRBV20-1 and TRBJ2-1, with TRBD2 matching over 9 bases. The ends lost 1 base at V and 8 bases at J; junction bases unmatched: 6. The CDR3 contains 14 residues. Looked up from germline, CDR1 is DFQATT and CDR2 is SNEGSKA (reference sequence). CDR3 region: CSARVSSGIHEQFF. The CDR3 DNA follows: TGCAGTGCTAGAGTCTCTAGCGGGATCCATGAGCAGTTCTTC.

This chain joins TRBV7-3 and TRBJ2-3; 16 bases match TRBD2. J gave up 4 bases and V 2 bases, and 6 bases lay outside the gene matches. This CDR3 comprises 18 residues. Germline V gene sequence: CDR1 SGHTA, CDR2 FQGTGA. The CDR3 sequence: CASSLRGLAGGPADTQYF. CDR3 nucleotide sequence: TGTGCCAGCAGCTTACGGGGACTAGCGGGAGGGCCCGCAGATACGCAGTATTTT.

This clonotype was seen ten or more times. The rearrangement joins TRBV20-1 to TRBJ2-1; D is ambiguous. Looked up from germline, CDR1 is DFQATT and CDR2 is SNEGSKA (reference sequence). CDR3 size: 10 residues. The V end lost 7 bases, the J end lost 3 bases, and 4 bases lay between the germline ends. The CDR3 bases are TGCAGTGTCAGCTACAATGAGCAGTTCTTC. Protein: CSVSYNEQFF.

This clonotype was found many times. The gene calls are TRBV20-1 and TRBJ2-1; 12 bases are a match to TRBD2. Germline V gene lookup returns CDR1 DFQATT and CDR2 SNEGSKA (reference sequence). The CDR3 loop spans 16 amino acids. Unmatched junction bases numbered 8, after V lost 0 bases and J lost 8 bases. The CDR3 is CSARDRLAGVWDEQFF. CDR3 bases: TGCAGTGCTAGAGACCGACTAGCGGGAGTGTGGGATGAGCAGTTCTTC.

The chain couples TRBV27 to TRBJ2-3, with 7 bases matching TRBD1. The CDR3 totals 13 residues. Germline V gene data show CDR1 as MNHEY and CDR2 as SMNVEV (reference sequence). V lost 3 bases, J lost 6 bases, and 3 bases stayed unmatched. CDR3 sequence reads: CASSFQQGDTQYF. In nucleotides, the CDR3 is TGTGCCAGCAGTTTCCAACAGGGGGATACGCAGTATTTT.

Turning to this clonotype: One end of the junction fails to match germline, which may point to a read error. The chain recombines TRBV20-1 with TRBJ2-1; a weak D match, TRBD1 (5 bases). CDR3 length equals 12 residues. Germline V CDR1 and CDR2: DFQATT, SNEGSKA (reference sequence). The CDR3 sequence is CSASSLRPGLSF. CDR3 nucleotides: TGCAGTGCTAGTTCCCTTCGGCCAGGGTTGTCGTTC.

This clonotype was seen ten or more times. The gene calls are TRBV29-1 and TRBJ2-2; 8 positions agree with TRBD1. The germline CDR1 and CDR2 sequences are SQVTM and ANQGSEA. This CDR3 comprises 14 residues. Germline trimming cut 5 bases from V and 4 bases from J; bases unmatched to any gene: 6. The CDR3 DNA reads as TGCAGCGTTATTCAACAGGGGGTCACCGGGGAGCTGTTTTTT. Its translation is CSVIQQGVTGELFF.

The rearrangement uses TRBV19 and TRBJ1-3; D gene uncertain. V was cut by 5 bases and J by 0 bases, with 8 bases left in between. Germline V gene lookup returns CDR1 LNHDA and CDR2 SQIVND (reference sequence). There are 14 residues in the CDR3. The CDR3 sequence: CASSGRVSGNTIYF. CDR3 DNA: TGTGCCAGTAGTGGACGGGTCTCTGGAAACACCATATATTTT.

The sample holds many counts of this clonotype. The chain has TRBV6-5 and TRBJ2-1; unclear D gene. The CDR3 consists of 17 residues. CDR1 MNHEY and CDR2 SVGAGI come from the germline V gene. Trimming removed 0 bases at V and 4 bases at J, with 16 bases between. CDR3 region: CASSYSLRAAEYNEQFF. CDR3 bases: TGTGCCAGCAGTTACTCTTTACGAGCTGCCGAATACAATGAGCAGTTCTTC.

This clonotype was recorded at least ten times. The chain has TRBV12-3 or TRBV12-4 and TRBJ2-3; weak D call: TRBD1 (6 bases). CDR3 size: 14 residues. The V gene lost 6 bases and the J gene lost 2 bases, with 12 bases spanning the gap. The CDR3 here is CASRPGQPTDTQYF. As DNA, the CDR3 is TGTGCCAGCAGGCCCGGACAGCCCACAGATACGCAGTATTTT.

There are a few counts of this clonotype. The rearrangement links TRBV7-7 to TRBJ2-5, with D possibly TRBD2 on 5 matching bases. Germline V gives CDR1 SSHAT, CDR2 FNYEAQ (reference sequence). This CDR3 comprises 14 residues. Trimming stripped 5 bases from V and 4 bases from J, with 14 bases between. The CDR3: CASSNSGGSETQYF. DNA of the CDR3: TGTGCCAGCAGCAACTCTGGCGGGTCAGAGACCCAGTACTTC.

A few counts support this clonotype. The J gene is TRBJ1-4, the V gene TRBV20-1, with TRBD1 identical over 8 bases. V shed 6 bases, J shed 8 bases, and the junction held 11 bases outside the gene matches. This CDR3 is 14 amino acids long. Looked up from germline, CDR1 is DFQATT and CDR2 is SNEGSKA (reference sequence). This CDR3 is CSAPDRGLREKLFF. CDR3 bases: TGCAGTGCGCCTGACAGGGGCTTGCGGGAAAAACTGTTTTTT.

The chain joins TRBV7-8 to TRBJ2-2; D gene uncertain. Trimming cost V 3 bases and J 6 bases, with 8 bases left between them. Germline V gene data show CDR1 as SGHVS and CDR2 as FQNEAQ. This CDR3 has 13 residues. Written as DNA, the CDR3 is TGTGCCAGCAGCTTCCAGCTGGCCGGGGAGCTGTTTTTT. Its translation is CASSFQLAGELFF.

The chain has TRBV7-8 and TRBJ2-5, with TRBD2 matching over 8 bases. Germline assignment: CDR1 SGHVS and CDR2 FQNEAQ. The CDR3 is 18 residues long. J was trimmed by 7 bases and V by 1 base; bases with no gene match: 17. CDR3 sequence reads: CASSLDGTSLSSWGTQYF. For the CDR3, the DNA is TGTGCCAGCAGCTTAGATGGGACTAGTCTCTCTAGTTGGGGGACCCAGTACTTC. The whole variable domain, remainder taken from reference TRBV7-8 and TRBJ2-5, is GAGVSQSPRYKVAKRGQDVALRCDPISGHVSLFWYQQALGQGPEFLTYFQNEAQLDKSGLPSDRFFAERPEGSVSTLKIQRTQQEDSAVYLCASSLDGTSLSSWGTQYFGPGTRLLVL.

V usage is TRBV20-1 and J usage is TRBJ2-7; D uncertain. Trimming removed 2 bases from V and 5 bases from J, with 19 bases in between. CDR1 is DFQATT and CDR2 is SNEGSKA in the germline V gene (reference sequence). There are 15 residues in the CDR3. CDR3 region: CSARRQATPRDEQYF. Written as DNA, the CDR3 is TGCAGTGCTAGACGGCAGGCTACCCCTCGGGACGAGCAGTACTTC.

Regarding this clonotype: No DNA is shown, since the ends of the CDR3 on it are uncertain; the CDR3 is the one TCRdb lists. This CDR3 is CISVSEAMQGAGNQPQHF. The chain couples TRBV7-5 to TRBJ1-5; the DNA was not compared with TRBD1, the D call given in the table. TRBV7-5 is described as a pseudogene. Ends included, the CDR3 has 18 residues.

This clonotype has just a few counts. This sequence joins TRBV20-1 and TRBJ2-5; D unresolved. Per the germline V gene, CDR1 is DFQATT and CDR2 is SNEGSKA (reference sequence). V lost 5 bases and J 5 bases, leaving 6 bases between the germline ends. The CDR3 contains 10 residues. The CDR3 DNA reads TGCAGTGCTGGCCTGGAGACCCAGTACTTC. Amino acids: CSAGLETQYF.

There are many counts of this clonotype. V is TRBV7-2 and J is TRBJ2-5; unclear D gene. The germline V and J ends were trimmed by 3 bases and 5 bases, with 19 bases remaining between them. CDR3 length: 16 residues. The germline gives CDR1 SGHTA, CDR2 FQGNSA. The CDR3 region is CASSFSLQQIFETQYF. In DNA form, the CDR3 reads TGTGCCAGCAGCTTTTCGCTCCAGCAAATCTTCGAGACCCAGTACTTC.

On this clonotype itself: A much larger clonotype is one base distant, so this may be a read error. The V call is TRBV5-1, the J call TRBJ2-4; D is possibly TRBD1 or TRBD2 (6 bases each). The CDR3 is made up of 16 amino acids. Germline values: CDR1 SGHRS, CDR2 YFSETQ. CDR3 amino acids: CASILAGHGGENIQYF. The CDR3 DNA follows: TGCGCCAGCATCTTGGCGGGACATGGAGGGGAAAACATTCAGTACTTC.

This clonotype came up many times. The DNA for the CDR3 is TGTGCCAGCAGTCCTCTACAGGGTGCAGAGACCCAGTACTTC. Translating gives CASSPLQGAETQYF. The rearrangement joins TRBV12-3 or TRBV12-4 to TRBJ2-5; D is perhaps TRBD1 (6 bases). V lost 5 bases and J 4 bases, leaving 14 bases between the germline ends. This CDR3 contains 14 residues.

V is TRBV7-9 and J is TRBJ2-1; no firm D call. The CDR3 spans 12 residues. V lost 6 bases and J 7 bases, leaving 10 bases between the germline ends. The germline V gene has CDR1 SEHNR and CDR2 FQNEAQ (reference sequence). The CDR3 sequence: CASRRRVNEQFF. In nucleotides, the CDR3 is TGTGCCAGCAGACGACGGGTGAATGAGCAGTTCTTC.

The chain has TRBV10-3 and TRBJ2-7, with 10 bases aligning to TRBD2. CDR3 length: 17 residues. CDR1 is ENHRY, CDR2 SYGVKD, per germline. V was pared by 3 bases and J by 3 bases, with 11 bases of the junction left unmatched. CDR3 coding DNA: TGTGCCATCAGTGACCATATCCGGGGACTAGCGTTCTACGAGCAGTACTTC. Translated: CAISDHIRGLAFYEQYF.

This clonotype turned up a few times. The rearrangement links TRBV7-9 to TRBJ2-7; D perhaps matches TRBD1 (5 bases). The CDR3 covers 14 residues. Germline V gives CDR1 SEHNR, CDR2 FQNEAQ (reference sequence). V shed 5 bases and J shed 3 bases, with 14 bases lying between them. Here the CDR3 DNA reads TGTGCCAGCAGCCCGCATGACAGCTACTACGAGCAGTACTTC. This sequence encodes CASSPHDSYYEQYF. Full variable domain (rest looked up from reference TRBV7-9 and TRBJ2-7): DTGVSQNPRHKITKRGQNVTFRCDPISEHNRLYWYRQTLGQGPEFLTYFQNEAQLEKSRLLSDRFSAERPKGSFSTLEIQRTEQGDSAMYLCASSPHDSYYEQYFGPGTRLTVT.

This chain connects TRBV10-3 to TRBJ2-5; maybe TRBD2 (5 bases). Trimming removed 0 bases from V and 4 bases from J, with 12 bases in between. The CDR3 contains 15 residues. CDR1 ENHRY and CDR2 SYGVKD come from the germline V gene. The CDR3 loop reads CAISESISEGETQYF. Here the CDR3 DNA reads TGTGCCATCAGTGAGTCAATAAGCGAGGGAGAGACCCAGTACTTC.

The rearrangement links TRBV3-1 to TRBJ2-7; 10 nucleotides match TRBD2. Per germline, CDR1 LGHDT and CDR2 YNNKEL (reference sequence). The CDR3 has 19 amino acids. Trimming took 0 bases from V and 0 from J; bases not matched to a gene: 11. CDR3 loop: CASSQDQLAGEWSSYEQYF. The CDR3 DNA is TGTGCCAGCAGCCAAGATCAGCTAGCGGGAGAATGGAGCTCCTACGAGCAGTACTTC.

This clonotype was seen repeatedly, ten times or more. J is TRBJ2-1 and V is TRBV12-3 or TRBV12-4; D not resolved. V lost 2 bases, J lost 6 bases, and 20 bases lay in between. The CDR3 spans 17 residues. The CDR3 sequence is CASSLTLLREWGNEQFF. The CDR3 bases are TGTGCCAGCAGTTTAACCCTCTTGAGAGAATGGGGCAATGAGCAGTTCTTC.

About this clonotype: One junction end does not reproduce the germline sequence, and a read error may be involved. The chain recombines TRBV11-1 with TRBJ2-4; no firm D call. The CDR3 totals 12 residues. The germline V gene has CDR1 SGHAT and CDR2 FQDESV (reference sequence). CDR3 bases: TGTGCCAGCAGCTTAGGGCTCCTCCGATCGCACTTC. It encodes CASSLGLLRSHF.